Below are 23 T cell receptor beta chains sequenced from a single sample in a study of graft-versus-host responses after intestinal transplantation (dated by TCRdb to the early 2020s). The library was produced with the immunoSEQ multiplex PCR assay. The clones in this table, taken by TCRdb from immuneACCESS, are in-frame only. Not every clone is retained; where verified, under half of the shortfall comes from an unresolved V gene, and the cause of the rest is unknown. The sample table lists almost 85,000 clones, around 91% of them with a count of one. Together, the top ten hold 0.1% of the sample. The antigens of these receptors remain unknown. In light of the paper, this sample's time point label describes: cells obtained before transplantation from donor or recipient. The specimen was unstimulated CD4+ T cells sorted from spleen or lymph node cells, collected before intestinal transplant. Source of these receptors: a human donor who received an intestinal transplant.

The CDR3 loop is CASSKAGTESVYEQYF. In DNA form, the CDR3 reads TGTGCCAGCAGCAAGGCCGGGACAGAAAGTGTCTACGAGCAGTACTTC. The rearrangement links TRBV21-1 to TRBJ2-7; the table's D gene call, TRBD1, was not cross checked with the DNA. TRBV21-1 is described as a pseudogene. This CDR3 comprises 16 residues.

This clone appeared a single time. The chain couples TRBV10-1 to TRBJ2-3; D possibly corresponds to TRBD2 (5 bases). The CDR3 totals 13 residues. Deletions cut 0 bases from V and 7 bases from J, with 8 bases between. The V gene's germline CDR1 is WNHNN and CDR2 SYGVQD (reference sequence). CDR3: CASSESGVYTQYF. CDR3 nucleotide sequence: TGCGCCAGCAGTGAGTCGGGAGTTTATACGCAGTATTTT.

This clone was detected only a few times. The chain carries TRBV6-1 and TRBJ2-1; a weak D match, TRBD1 (5 bases). Germline CDR1 is MNHNS and CDR2 is SASEGT. The V and J ends lost 7 bases and 3 bases respectively, with 16 bases between them. This CDR3 region has 15 residues. Written as DNA, the CDR3 is TGTGCCAGCACCCCAAGACAGAGGAACTACAATGAGCAGTTCTTC. Protein: CASTPRQRNYNEQFF.

The chain has TRBV9 and TRBJ2-3; D is ambiguous. The CDR3 length is 14 residues. V lost 0 bases to trimming and J lost 2 bases, with 7 bases between them. The germline gives CDR1 SGDLS, CDR2 YYNGEE. The CDR3 reads CASSVDLPTDTQYF. CDR3 coding DNA: TGTGCCAGCAGCGTAGATCTCCCCACAGATACGCAGTATTTT.

V is TRBV15 and J is TRBJ2-3; TRBD2 aligns across 9 bases. V dropped 3 bases and J dropped 2; count of bases not matched to a gene: 15. CDR1 LNHNV and CDR2 YYDKDF come from the germline V gene (reference sequence). This CDR3 region has 19 residues. The CDR3 DNA follows: TGTGCCACCAGCAGCGCCCGATCCCCTAGCGGGGTGATCACAGATACGCAGTATTTT. Amino acid sequence: CATSSARSPSGVITDTQYF.

The chain is built from TRBV2 and TRBJ1-6; 7 nucleotides agree with TRBD1. The CDR3 contains 14 residues. V lost 7 bases, J lost 8 bases, and 8 bases stayed unmatched. The germline V gene has CDR1 SNHLY and CDR2 FYNNEI. CDR3 amino acids: CASMSHRGDSPLHF. DNA for the CDR3: TGTGCCAGCATGAGTCACAGGGGTGATTCACCCCTCCACTTT.

The genes are TRBV7-9 and TRBJ1-6; D unresolved. Germline CDR1 is SEHNR and CDR2 is FQNEAQ (reference sequence). The CDR3 has 16 amino acids. V lost 3 bases and J 6 bases, leaving 15 bases between the germline ends. CDR3 sequence (DNA): TGTGCCAGCAGCTTTTACCCGGTCCGTGGTAATTCACCCCTCCACTTT. Residues: CASSFYPVRGNSPLHF.

The chain links TRBV4-3 to TRBJ1-1, with 8 nucleotides matching TRBD1. The V segment lost 4 bases and the J segment 1 base; nucleotides outside the gene matches: 8. The length of the CDR3 is 16 residues. Looked up from germline, CDR1 is LGHNA and CDR2 is YSLEER. CDR3 loop: CASSRKLDRANTEAFF. CDR3 nucleotide sequence: TGCGCCAGCAGCCGAAAGTTGGACAGGGCGAACACTGAAGCTTTCTTT.

The V gene is TRBV9, the J gene TRBJ1-4, with D maybe TRBD1 (6 bases). Germline V gives CDR1 SGDLS, CDR2 YYNGEE. This CDR3 is 15 amino acids long. With 3 bases removed from V and 4 bases from J, the gap between germline ends came to 13 bases. For the CDR3, the DNA is TGTGCCAGCAGCGCCCGGGGGGCCAGTAATGAAAAACTGTTTTTT. As protein: CASSARGASNEKLFF.

The V gene is TRBV2, the J gene TRBJ2-3; D is perhaps TRBD2 (5 bases). V was trimmed by 7 bases and J by 1 base, leaving 12 bases between them. This CDR3 region has 14 residues. The germline CDR1 and CDR2 sequences are SNHLY and FYNNEI. The CDR3, as DNA: TGTGCCAGCACTTTCCGAGCGGGCACAGATACGCAGTATTTT. Translation gives CASTFRAGTDTQYF.

This chain links TRBV7-9 with TRBJ1-1; TRBD1 aligns across 12 bases. V dropped 2 bases and J dropped 0; count of bases not matched to a gene: 4. The CDR3 has 17 amino acids. The germline gives CDR1 SEHNR, CDR2 FQNEAQ (reference sequence). Here the CDR3 DNA reads TGTGCCAGCAGCTTATGGGGACAGGGGGCTGTGAACACTGAAGCTTTCTTT. Translation gives CASSLWGQGAVNTEAFF.

V and J are TRBV19 and TRBJ1-5; D is undetermined. Germline V gene data show CDR1 as LNHDA and CDR2 as SQIVND (reference sequence). The CDR3 covers 12 residues. V lost 1 base and J lost 12, with 10 bases in between. The CDR3 is CASSIGPTVQHF. Here the CDR3 DNA reads TGTGCCAGTAGTATAGGTCCGACTGTCCAGCATTTT.

CDR3 protein: CAWSVPGAATTNEKLFF. CDR3 bases: TGTGCCTGGAGTGTACCAGGAGCGGCTACAACTAATGAAAAACTGTTTTTT. The rearrangement joins TRBV30 to TRBJ1-4, with unresolved D. V was trimmed by 0 bases and J by 0 bases, leaving 14 bases between them. There are 17 residues in the CDR3. In germline, CDR1 is GTSNPN, CDR2 SVGIG (reference sequence). Full variable domain (missing parts from reference TRBV30 and TRBJ1-4): SQTIHQWPATLVQPVGSPLSLECTVEGTSNPNLYWYRQAAGRGLQLLFYSVGIGQISSEVPQNLSASRPQDRQFILSSKKLLLSDSGFYLCAWSVPGAATTNEKLFFGSGTQLSVL.

The chain couples TRBV15 to TRBJ1-6, with TRBD1 as a possible D gene (5 bases). CDR3 size: 20 residues. CDR1 and CDR2 (germline): LNHNV, YYDKDF (reference sequence). Deletions cut 1 base from V and 3 bases from J, with 22 bases between. The CDR3 nucleotides are TGTGCCACCAGCAGAGGTGATTCTCTTCTAGCCGGGGGCTATAATTCACCCCTCCACTTT. Translation: CATSRGDSLLAGGYNSPLHF.

V usage is TRBV5-1 and J usage is TRBJ2-7; D perhaps matches TRBD1 (5 bases). Germline lookup yields CDR1 SGHRS and CDR2 YFSETQ. Trimming left V 3 bases short and J 9 bases short, with 10 bases between. This CDR3 region has 11 residues. The CDR3 loop reads CASSWKGWQYF. The CDR3 nucleotides are TGCGCCAGCAGCTGGAAGGGGTGGCAGTACTTC.

The rearrangement uses TRBV11-2 and TRBJ1-1; tentative D call: TRBD1 (6 bases). The CDR3 is made up of 12 amino acids. Germline lookup yields CDR1 SGHAT and CDR2 FQNNGV. V shed 4 bases and J shed 9 bases, with 12 bases lying between them. CDR3 coding DNA: TGTGCCAGCAGCTCAGCCGGGACAAAAGCTTTCTTT. It encodes CASSSAGTKAFF.

The rearrangement links TRBV7-8 to TRBJ1-1; perhaps TRBD1 as D (6 bases). The CDR3 runs 16 residues. Deletions cut 1 base from V and 5 bases from J, with 17 bases between. Germline V gives CDR1 SGHVS, CDR2 FQNEAQ. The CDR3 protein is CASSLVVPGAGTEAFF. The DNA of the CDR3 is TGTGCCAGCAGCTTAGTGGTTCCAGGGGCAGGGACTGAAGCTTTCTTT.

V is TRBV28 and J is TRBJ1-2; a weak D match, TRBD1 (6 bases). Trimming took off 5 bases at V and 8 bases at J, with 12 bases between the two ends. From germline, CDR1 is MDHEN and CDR2 SYDVKM. CDR3 length: 12 residues. CDR3 DNA: TGTGCCAGCAGTCTCCAGCAGGGGGGCTACACCTTC. Amino acid sequence: CASSLQQGGYTF.

V usage is TRBV18 and J usage is TRBJ1-2; 7 bases map to TRBD1. The length of the CDR3 is 14 residues. Germline CDR1 reads KGHSH; CDR2 reads LQKENI. V shed 2 bases, J shed 4 bases, and the junction held 4 bases outside the gene matches. CDR3 residues: CASSPEGGSYGYTF. DNA of the CDR3: TGTGCCAGCTCACCAGAAGGGGGCAGCTATGGCTACACCTTC.

The chain has TRBV18 and TRBJ2-3; 10 bases agree with TRBD2. This CDR3 has 17 residues. Unmatched junction bases numbered 7, after V lost 4 bases and J lost 0 bases. Germline lookup yields CDR1 KGHSH and CDR2 LQKENI. The CDR3 nucleotides read TGTGCCAGCTCACATGGGGGACTAGCGTTGAGCACAGATACGCAGTATTTT. Translating it yields CASSHGGLALSTDTQYF.

The count of this clone is one. V and J are TRBV7-9 and TRBJ2-1; D might be TRBD2 (5 bases). The CDR3 is 18 amino acids. Germline V gene lookup returns CDR1 SEHNR and CDR2 FQNEAQ (reference sequence). The V gene lost 5 bases and the J gene lost 4 bases, with 24 bases spanning the gap. CDR3 DNA sequence: TGTGCCAGCAGCCCGCGGACTCAAAATCGTCAAATATACAATGAGCAGTTCTTC. It yields the protein CASSPRTQNRQIYNEQFF.

The J gene is TRBJ1-1, the V gene TRBV19; D gene uncertain. CDR3 length equals 11 residues. Per germline, CDR1 LNHDA and CDR2 SQIVND (reference sequence). The germline V and J ends were trimmed by 6 bases and 5 bases, with 7 bases remaining between them. The DNA for the CDR3 is TGTGCCAGTAGCCGGGTTACTGAAGCTTTCTTT. Translated: CASSRVTEAFF.

V usage is TRBV4-1 and J usage is TRBJ1-1, with D uncertain. V gave up 1 base and J gave up 4 bases, with 10 bases separating them. Germline V gene data show CDR1 as MGHRA and CDR2 as YSYEKL. This CDR3 has 14 amino acids. The DNA of the CDR3 is TGCGCCAGCAGCCAAGTGCGGGTTGGCACTGAAGCTTTCTTT. This codes for CASSQVRVGTEAFF.